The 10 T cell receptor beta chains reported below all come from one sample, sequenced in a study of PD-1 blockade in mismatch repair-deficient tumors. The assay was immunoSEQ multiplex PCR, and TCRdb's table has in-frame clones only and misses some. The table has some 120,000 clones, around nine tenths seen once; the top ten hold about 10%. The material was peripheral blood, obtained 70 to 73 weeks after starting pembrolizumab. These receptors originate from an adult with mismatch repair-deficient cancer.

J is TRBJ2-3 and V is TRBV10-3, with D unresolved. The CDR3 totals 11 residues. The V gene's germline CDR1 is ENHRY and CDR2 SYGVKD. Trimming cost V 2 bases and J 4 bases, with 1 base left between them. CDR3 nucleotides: TGTGCCATCAGTGAGGCAGATACGCAGTATTTT. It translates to CAISEADTQYF.

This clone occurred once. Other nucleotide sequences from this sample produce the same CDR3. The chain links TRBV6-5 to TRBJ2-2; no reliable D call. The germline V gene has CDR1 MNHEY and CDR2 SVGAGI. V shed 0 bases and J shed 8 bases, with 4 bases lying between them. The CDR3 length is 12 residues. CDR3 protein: CASSYSRGELFF. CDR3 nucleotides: TGTGCCAGCAGTTACTCGAGAGGGGAGCTGTTTTTT.

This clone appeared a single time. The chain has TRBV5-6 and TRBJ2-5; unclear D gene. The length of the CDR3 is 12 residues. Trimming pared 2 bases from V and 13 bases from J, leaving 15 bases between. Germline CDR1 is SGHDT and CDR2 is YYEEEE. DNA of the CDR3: TGTGCCAGCAGCTTTACTCCAGGCCCCTGGTACTTC. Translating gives CASSFTPGPWYF. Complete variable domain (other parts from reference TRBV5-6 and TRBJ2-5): DAGVTQSPTHLIKTRGQQVTLRCSPKSGHDTVSWYQQALGQGPQFIFQYYEEEERQRGNFPDRFSGHQFPNYSSELNVNALLLGDSALYLCASSFTPGPWYFGPGTRLLVL.

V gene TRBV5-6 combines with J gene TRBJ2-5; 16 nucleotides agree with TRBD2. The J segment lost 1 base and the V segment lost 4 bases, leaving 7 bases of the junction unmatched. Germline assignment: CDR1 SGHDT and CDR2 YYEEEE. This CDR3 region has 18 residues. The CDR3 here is CASSPLGTSGRGQETQYF. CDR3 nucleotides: TGTGCCAGCAGCCCGCTCGGGACTAGCGGGAGGGGCCAAGAGACCCAGTACTTC. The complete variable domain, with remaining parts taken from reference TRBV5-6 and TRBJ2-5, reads DAGVTQSPTHLIKTRGQQVTLRCSPKSGHDTVSWYQQALGQGPQFIFQYYEEEERQRGNFPDRFSGHQFPNYSSELNVNALLLGDSALYLCASSPLGTSGRGQETQYFGPGTRLLVL.

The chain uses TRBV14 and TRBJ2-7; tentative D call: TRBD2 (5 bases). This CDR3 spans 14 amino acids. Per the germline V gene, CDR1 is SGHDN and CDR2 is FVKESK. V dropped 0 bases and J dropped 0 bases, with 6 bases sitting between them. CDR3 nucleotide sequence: TGTGCCAGCAGCCAAGAGGGGAGCTCCTACGAGCAGTACTTC. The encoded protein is CASSQEGSSYEQYF.

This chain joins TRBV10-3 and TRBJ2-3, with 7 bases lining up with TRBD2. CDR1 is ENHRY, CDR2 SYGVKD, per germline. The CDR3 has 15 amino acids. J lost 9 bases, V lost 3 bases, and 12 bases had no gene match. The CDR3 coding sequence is TGTGCCATCAGTGACCCTGTCGGGGGGTTATGGACGCAGTATTTT. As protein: CAISDPVGGLWTQYF.

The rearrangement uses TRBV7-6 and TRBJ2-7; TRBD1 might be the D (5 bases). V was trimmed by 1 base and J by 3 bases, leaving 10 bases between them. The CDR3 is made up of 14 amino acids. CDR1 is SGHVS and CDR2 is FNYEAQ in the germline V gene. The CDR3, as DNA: TGTGCCAGCAGCTTAGGGCAGGGCGGCTACGAGCAGTACTTC. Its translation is CASSLGQGGYEQYF.

The CDR3 protein is CASSQRTSVSHNEQFF. CDR3 nucleotide sequence: TGTGCCAGCAGCCAACGGACTAGCGTGTCTCACAATGAGCAGTTCTTC. This chain links TRBV16 with TRBJ2-1; 9 bases fit TRBD2. The CDR3 is 16 amino acids. J gave up 5 bases and V 2 bases, and 7 bases lay outside the gene matches. Germline V gene data show CDR1 as KGHSY and CDR2 as FQNENV.

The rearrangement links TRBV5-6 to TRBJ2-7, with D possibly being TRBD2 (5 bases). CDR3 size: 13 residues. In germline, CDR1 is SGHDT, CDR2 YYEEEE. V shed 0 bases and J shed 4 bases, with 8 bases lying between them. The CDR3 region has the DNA TGTGCCAGCAGCTTGGCCGCGGGTTACGAGCAGTACTTC. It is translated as CASSLAAGYEQYF.

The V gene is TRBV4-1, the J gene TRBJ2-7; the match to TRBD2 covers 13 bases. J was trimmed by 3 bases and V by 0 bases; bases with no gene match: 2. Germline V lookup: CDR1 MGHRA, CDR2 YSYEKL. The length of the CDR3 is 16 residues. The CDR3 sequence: CASSQDTSGRVYEQYF. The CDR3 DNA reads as TGCGCCAGCAGCCAAGACACTAGCGGGAGGGTCTACGAGCAGTACTTC.